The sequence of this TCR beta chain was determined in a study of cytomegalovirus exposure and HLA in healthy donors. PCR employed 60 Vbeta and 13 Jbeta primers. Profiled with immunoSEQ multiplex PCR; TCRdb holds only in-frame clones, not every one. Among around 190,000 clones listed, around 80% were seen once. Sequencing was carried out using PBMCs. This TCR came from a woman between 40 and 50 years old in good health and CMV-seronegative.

The CDR3 is CASSIQGGEETQYF. Here the CDR3 DNA reads TGTGCCAGTAGTATCCAAGGGGGCGAAGAGACCCAGTACTTC. The chain recombines TRBV19 with TRBJ2-5; 7 bases are a match to TRBD1. Trimming cost V 3 bases and J 3 bases; bases outside gene matches: 4. Germline V lookup: CDR1 LNHDA, CDR2 SQIVND (reference sequence). This CDR3 spans 14 amino acids.